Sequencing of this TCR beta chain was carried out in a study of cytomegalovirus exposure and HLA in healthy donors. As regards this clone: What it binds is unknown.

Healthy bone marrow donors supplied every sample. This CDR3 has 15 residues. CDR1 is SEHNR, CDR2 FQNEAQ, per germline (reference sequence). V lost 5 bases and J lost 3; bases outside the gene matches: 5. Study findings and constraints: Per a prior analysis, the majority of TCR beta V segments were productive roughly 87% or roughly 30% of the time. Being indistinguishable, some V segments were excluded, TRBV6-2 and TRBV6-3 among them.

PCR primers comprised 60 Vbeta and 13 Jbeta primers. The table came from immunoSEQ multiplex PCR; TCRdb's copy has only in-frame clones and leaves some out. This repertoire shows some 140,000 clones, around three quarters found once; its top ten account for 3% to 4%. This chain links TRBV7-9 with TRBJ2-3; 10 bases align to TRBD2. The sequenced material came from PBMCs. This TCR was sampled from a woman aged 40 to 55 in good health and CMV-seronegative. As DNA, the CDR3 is TGTGCCAGCAGCCTCCTAGCGGGAGAAACAGATACGCAGTATTTT. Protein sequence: CASSLLAGETDTQYF.